The T cell receptor delta chain described here comes from a study of gamma-delta T cells after stem cell transplantation. On this clone itself: TCRdb's protein, taken from a much larger clone, differs from this DNA's translation at residue 14, likely owing to a read error; the protein displayed comes from the DNA.

The CDR3 extends over 17 amino acids. CDR1 is GEAIGNYY, CDR2 EKD, per germline. TCRdb used CATT to re-call clones from the RT-PCR reads. The data hold roughly 2,900 delta-chain clones, with under 3% observed a single time. The source is a human donor. It is not recorded whose cells these are; they may come from a transplant donor. The specimen was gamma-delta T cells. The chain employs TRDV2 and TRDJ1; TRDD3 is a possible D gene (5 bases). The CDR3 DNA sequence: TGTGCCTGTGACACCGTTGGGGTCGGATTATACACCGATAGACTCATCTTT. Translated: CACDTVGVGLYTDRLIF.